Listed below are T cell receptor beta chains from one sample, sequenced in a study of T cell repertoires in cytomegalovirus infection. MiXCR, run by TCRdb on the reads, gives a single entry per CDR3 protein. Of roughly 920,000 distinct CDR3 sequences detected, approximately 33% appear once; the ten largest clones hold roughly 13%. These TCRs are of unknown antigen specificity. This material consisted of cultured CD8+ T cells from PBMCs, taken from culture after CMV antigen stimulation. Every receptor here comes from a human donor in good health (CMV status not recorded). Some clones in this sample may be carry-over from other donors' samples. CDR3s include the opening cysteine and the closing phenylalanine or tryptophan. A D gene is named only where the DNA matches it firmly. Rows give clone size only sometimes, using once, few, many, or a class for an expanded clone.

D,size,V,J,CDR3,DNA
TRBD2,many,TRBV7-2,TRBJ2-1,CASSNLAGGYNEQFF,TGTGCCAGCAGCAATCTAGCGGGGGGTTACAATGAGCAGTTCTTC
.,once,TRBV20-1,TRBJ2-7,CSARGSTETGTEQYF,TGCAGTGCTAGGGGGTCCACGGAAACTGGAACCGAGCAGTACTTC
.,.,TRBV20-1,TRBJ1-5,CSAGGWEANQPQHF,TGCAGTGCCGGGGGCTGGGAGGCCAATCAGCCCCAGCATTTT
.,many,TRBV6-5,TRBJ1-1,CASSYPPGVWGTEAFF,TGTGCCAGCAGTTACCCTCCGGGTGTGTGGGGTACTGAAGCTTTCTTT
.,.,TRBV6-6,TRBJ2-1,CASSSHPNVEQFF,TGTGCCAGCAGTTCACATCCCAATGTGGAGCAGTTCTTC
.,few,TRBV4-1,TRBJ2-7,CASSHRTSYEQYF,TGCGCCAGCAGCCACAGGACCTCCTACGAGCAGTACTTC
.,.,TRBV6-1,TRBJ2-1,CASSESSLGRGSHEQFF,TGTGCCAGCAGTGAATCCTCTTTAGGAAGAGGTTCGCATGAGCAGTTCTTC
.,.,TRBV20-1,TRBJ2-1,CSASAVRRNEQFF,TGCAGTGCTAGTGCGGTGAGGAGAAATGAGCAGTTCTTC
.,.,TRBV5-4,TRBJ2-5,CASSQGREETQYF,TGTGCCAGCAGCCAGGGACGGGAAGAGACCCAGTACTTC
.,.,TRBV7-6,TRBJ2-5,CASSEPVAGGQLAQETQYF,TGTGCCAGCAGCGAACCCGTTGCAGGGGGGCAACTCGCCCAAGAGACCCAGTACTTC
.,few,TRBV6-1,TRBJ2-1,CASTPEPGPYNEQFF,TGTGCCAGCACCCCGGAACCAGGTCCCTACAATGAGCAGTTCTTC
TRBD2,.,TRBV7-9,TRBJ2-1,CASSLPVTLAGGHDEQFF,TGTGCCAGCAGCTTGCCCGTGACACTAGCGGGGGGGCACGATGAGCAGTTCTTC
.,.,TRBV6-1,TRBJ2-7,CTSSETGLGEQYF,TGTACCAGCAGTGAAACAGGCCTGGGCGAGCAGTACTTC
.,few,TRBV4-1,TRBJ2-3,CASSQDSNRYF,TGTGCCAGCAGCCAAGATAGTAATAGGTATTTT
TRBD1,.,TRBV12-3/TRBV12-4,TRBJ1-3,CASSPRGEGAYTIYF,TGTGCCAGCAGTCCCCGGGGGGAGGGGGCATACACCATATATTTT
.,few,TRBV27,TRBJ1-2,CASSFGGVGGYTF,TGTGCCAGCAGTTTTGGAGGAGTCGGGGGCTACACCTTC
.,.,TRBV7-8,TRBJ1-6,CASSLSGPLHF,TGTGCCAGCAGCTTATCGGGTCCCCTCCACTTT
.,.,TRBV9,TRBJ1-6,CASSVEQLSSYNSPLHF,TGTGCCAGCAGCGTAGAACAGCTGAGCTCCTATAATTCACCCCTCCACTTT
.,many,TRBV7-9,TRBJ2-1,CASSSLWAEQFF,TGTGCCAGCAGCTCACTGTGGGCGGAGCAGTTCTTC
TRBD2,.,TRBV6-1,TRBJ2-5,CASKRGRGDQETQYF,TGTGCCAGCAAAAGAGGGCGGGGGGACCAAGAGACCCAGTACTTC
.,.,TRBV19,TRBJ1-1,CASSITQGGTEAFF,TGTGCCAGTAGTATTACCCAGGGTGGAACTGAAGCTTTCTTT
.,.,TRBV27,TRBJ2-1,CASWGPMGMDNEQFF,TGTGCCAGCTGGGGCCCAATGGGGATGGACAATGAGCAGTTCTTC
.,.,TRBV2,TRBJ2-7,CASIPDRVPYEQYF,TGTGCCAGCATCCCGGATAGGGTCCCCTACGAGCAGTACTTC
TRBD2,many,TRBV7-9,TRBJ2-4,CASSLTSGGRAKNIQYF,TGTGCCAGCAGCTTAACTAGCGGGGGGAGAGCCAAAAACATTCAGTACTTC
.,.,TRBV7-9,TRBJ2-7,CASSPFVGGAYEQYF,TGTGCCAGCAGCCCCTTTGTTGGGGGCGCGTACGAGCAGTACTTC
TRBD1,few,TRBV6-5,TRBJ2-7,CASGSGTGYEQYF,TGTGCCAGCGGTTCCGGGACAGGGTACGAGCAGTACTTC
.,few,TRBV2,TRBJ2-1,CASSQGINNEQFF,TGTGCCAGCAGCCAGGGCATCAACAATGAGCAGTTCTTC
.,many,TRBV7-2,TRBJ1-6,CASSLVSLFNSPLHF,TGTGCCAGCAGCTTAGTTTCCCTCTTTAATTCACCCCTCCACTTT
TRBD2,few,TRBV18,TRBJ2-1,CASSPVLAGANTEQFF,TGTGCCAGCTCACCGGTGCTAGCGGGGGCGAATACTGAGCAGTTCTTC
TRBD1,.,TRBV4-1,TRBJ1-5,CASSLQQGTDQPQHF,TGCGCCAGCAGCCTACAACAGGGGACCGATCAGCCCCAGCATTTT
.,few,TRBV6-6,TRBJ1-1,CASSYSAGSLYTEAFF,TGTGCCAGCAGTTACTCCGCAGGCTCCCTGTACACTGAAGCTTTCTTT
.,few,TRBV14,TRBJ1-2,CASSPAGRYSYGYTF,TGTGCCAGCAGCCCAGCAGGCCGCTACTCCTATGGCTACACCTTC
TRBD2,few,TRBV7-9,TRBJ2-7,CASSPTGGGSEQYF,TGTGCCAGCAGCCCCACGGGGGGGGGCTCCGAGCAGTACTTC
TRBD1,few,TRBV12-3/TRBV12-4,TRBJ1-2,CASSSTDRVTYGYTF,TGTGCCAGCAGTTCCACGGACAGGGTTACCTATGGCTACACCTTC
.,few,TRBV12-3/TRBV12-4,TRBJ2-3,CASSSAGIGDTQYF,TGTGCCAGCAGCTCAGCGGGTATTGGAGATACGCAGTATTTT
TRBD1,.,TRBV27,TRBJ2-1,CASRVRQGIGFMPEQFF,TGTGCCAGCAGGGTCAGACAGGGGATTGGGTTCATGCCTGAGCAGTTCTTC
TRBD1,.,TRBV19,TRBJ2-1,CASSARDRGRDEQFF,TGTGCCAGTAGCGCCCGGGACAGAGGTAGAGATGAGCAGTTCTTC
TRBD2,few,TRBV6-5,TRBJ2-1,CASSYSGRVRTSGDNEQFF,TGTGCCAGCAGTTACTCGGGGAGGGTTCGTACTAGCGGGGACAATGAGCAGTTCTTC
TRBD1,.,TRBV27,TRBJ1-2,CASSSTPQGAGGYTF,TGTGCCAGCAGTTCCACCCCACAGGGGGCGGGCGGCTACACCTTC
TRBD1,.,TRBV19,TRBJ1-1,CASTVVRGQPEAFF,TGTGCCAGTACCGTCGTCAGGGGGCAACCTGAAGCTTTCTTT
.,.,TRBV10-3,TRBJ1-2,CVIDTNYGYTF,TGTGTCATCGATACCAACTATGGCTACACCTTC
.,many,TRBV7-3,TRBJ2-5,CASSSTGLETQYF,TGTGCCAGCAGCTCCACAGGGTTGGAGACCCAGTACTTC
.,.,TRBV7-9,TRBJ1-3,CASSQQGDSGNTIYF,TGTGCCAGCAGCCAACAGGGAGACTCTGGAAACACCATATATTTT
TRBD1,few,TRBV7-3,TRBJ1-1,CASSLHPGTGVRDEAFF,TGTGCCAGCAGCCTGCACCCCGGGACAGGGGTTCGGGATGAAGCTTTCTTT
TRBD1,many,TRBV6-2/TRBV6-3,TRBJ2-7,CASSYSRTGTYEQYF,TGTGCCAGCAGTTACTCTCGGACAGGGACCTACGAGCAGTACTTC
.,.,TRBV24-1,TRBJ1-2,CATSDKDGYGYTF,TGTGCCACCAGTGACAAGGACGGCTATGGCTACACCTTC
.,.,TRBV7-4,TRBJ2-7,CASSLSGRIAEQYF,TGTGCCAGCAGCTTAAGTGGCAGGATAGCCGAGCAGTACTTC
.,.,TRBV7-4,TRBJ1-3,CASSLAGTRNTIYF,TGTGCCAGCAGCTTAGCGGGCACCAGAAACACCATATATTTT
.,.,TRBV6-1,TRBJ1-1,CASSEVKGETEAFF,TGTGCCAGCAGTGAAGTAAAGGGAGAAACTGAAGCTTTCTTT
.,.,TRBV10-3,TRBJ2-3,CAIRHLTETSTDTQYF,TGTGCCATCAGACATCTCACAGAGACTAGCACAGATACGCAGTATTTT
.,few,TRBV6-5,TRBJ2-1,CASTLSGEQFF,TGTGCCAGCACCCTCTCGGGGGAGCAGTTCTTC
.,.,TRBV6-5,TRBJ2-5,CASSWMGETQYF,TGTGCCAGCAGTTGGATGGGAGAGACCCAGTACTTC
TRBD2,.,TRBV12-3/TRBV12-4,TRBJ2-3,CASSFEAGGLPNTDTQYF,TGTGCCAGCAGTTTCGAGGCGGGGGGCTTACCTAACACAGATACGCAGTATTTT
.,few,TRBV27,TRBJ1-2,CASSLRRELSYTF,TGTGCCAGCAGTTTAAGGAGGGAACTGAGCTACACCTTC
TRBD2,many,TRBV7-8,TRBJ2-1,CASSFGLSGGAVNEQFF,TGTGCCAGCAGCTTTGGCCTTAGCGGGGGGGCCGTCAATGAGCAGTTCTTC
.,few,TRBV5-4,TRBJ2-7,CASSPPGGEVDEQYF,TGTGCCAGCAGCCCTCCCGGGGGCGAGGTCGACGAGCAGTACTTC
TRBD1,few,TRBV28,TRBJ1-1,CASSLRFGDRGSSEAFF,TGTGCCAGCAGTTTACGGTTTGGGGACAGGGGGTCATCTGAAGCTTTCTTT
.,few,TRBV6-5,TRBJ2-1,CASSEAPDSRNEQFF,TGTGCCAGCAGTGAGGCCCCCGACAGCCGCAATGAGCAGTTCTTT
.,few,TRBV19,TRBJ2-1,CASSRPDSDYNEQFF,TGTGCCAGTAGTCGTCCGGACAGTGATTACAATGAGCAGTTCTTC